The 28 T cell receptor beta chains listed next were all sequenced from one sample in a study of chemoradiotherapy in HPV16-positive cancers (dated by TCRdb to between 2021 and 2023). The library was generated by the immunoSEQ multiplex PCR assay. TCRdb carries this immuneACCESS record with in-frame sequences only. Its versions omit some clonotypes, under half of them owing to an unresolved V gene in the studies checked, with the rest unexplained. The sample contains 7,000 to 8,500 clones, around nine tenths of them found a single time. The top ten hold about 2.5% of the sample. The specimen was tumor tissue, collected from a patient who underwent chemoradiotherapy. The receptors derive from a human donor with HPV-associated anogenital cancer.

The CDR3 loop is CASSTLFRRPQHF. DNA of the CDR3: TGTGCCAGTAGTACCCTCTTTCGCCGGCCCCAGCATTTT. The chain employs TRBV19 and TRBJ1-5; D is uncertain. The CDR3 has 13 residues. The germline gives CDR1 LNHDA, CDR2 SQIVND (reference sequence). V dropped 4 bases and J dropped 9 bases, with 13 bases sitting between them.

This chain uses TRBV7-8 with TRBJ2-1, with 8 bases lining up with TRBD2. CDR1 and CDR2 (germline): SGHVS, FQNEAQ. This CDR3 is 16 amino acids long. Trimming took 3 bases from V and 1 from J; bases not matched to a gene: 5. CDR3 nucleotide sequence: TGTGCCAGCAGCTTCTCCGGGACTAGATCCTACAATGAGCAGTTCTTC. It translates to CASSFSGTRSYNEQFF.

The genes are TRBV7-9 and TRBJ2-3; D unresolved. Trimming took off 4 bases at V and 7 bases at J, with 9 bases between the two ends. Germline assignment: CDR1 SEHNR and CDR2 FQNEAQ (reference sequence). This CDR3 has 12 amino acids. The CDR3 nucleotides are TGTGCCAGCAGCTCCGCCTTTCATACGCAGTATTTT. It specifies CASSSAFHTQYF.

The chain employs TRBV9 and TRBJ2-6, with D unclear. Germline V gene data show CDR1 as SGDLS and CDR2 as YYNGEE. The CDR3 is made up of 14 amino acids. V was shortened by 0 bases and J by 0 bases, with 1 base between the two germline ends. The CDR3: CASSVVSGANVLTF. The CDR3 coding sequence is TGTGCCAGCAGCGTAGTCTCTGGGGCCAACGTCCTGACTTTC.

This clone was recorded once. The chain employs TRBV29-1 and TRBJ1-1; TRBD1 matches 9 bases. This CDR3 region has 14 residues. J lost 4 bases, V lost 6 bases, and 9 bases had no gene match. CDR1 SQVTM and CDR2 ANQGSEA come from the germline V gene. Here the CDR3 reads CSVQGALGGTEAFF. In nucleotides, the CDR3 is TGCAGCGTACAGGGGGCCCTAGGTGGCACTGAAGCTTTCTTT.

The chain combines TRBV5-1 with TRBJ1-1; D remains ambiguous. In germline, CDR1 is SGHRS, CDR2 YFSETQ. Between the trimmed V and J ends, which lost 4 bases and 2 bases, there was a span of 15 bases. This CDR3 is 15 amino acids long. Here the CDR3 DNA reads TGCGCCAGCAGCCGACCCGGGGTAGCTAACACTGAAGCTTTCTTT. Protein product: CASSRPGVANTEAFF.

The chain uses TRBV5-1 and TRBJ1-1; D unclear. This CDR3 has 11 amino acids. Trimming cost V 0 bases and J 3 bases, with 0 bases left between them. In germline, CDR1 is SGHRS, CDR2 YFSETQ. CDR3: CASSLDTEAFF. In DNA form, the CDR3 reads TGCGCCAGCAGCTTGGACACTGAAGCTTTCTTT.

The DNA of the CDR3 is TGTGCCAGCAGCAAAAGGACAGCTTTTGAGACTGAAGCTTTCTTT. Residues: CASSKRTAFETEAFF. V usage is TRBV7-9 and J usage is TRBJ1-1, with a possible D match to TRBD1 (6 bases). Trimming left V 5 bases short and J 5 bases short, with 18 bases between. The CDR3 runs to 15 residues. Germline CDR1 is SEHNR and CDR2 is FQNEAQ (reference sequence). The complete variable domain, with remaining parts taken from reference TRBV7-9 and TRBJ1-1, reads DTGVSQNPRHKITKRGQNVTFRCDPISEHNRLYWYRQTLGQGPEFLTYFQNEAQLEKSRLLSDRFSAERPKGSFSTLEIQRTEQGDSAMYLCASSKRTAFETEAFFGQGTRLTVV.

The chain couples TRBV6-1 to TRBJ2-5, with TRBD1 as a possible D gene (5 bases). The CDR3 is 16 amino acids. Germline V gene lookup returns CDR1 MNHNS and CDR2 SASEGT. Trimming took off 1 base at V and 4 bases at J, with 16 bases between the two ends. The CDR3 sequence: CASSEGRTSLGETQYF. The DNA of the CDR3 is TGTGCCAGCAGTGAAGGCCGGACATCCCTTGGAGAGACCCAGTACTTC.

This chain uses TRBV13 with TRBJ2-3; 9 nucleotides match TRBD2. This CDR3 comprises 15 residues. After removal of 5 bases from V and 0 bases from J, the junction contained 3 bases not matched to a gene. Germline V CDR1 and CDR2: PRHDT, FYEKMQ (reference sequence). The CDR3 region is CASSPSGGSTDTQYF. CDR3 sequence (DNA): TGTGCCAGCAGCCCAAGCGGGGGGAGCACAGATACGCAGTATTTT.

In DNA form, the CDR3 reads TGTGCCAGCAGCTTAGTGGGCGGGAACGTGGATGAGCAGTTCTTC. Translated, it gives CASSLVGGNVDEQFF. The chain couples TRBV11-2 to TRBJ2-1; tentatively, D is TRBD2 (6 bases). The CDR3 length is 15 residues. Trimming took off 1 base at V and 8 bases at J, with 15 bases between the two ends. The germline V gene encodes CDR1 SGHAT and CDR2 FQNNGV.

V usage is TRBV5-4 and J usage is TRBJ2-1; 10 positions match TRBD2. The V segment lost 5 bases and the J segment 4 bases; nucleotides outside the gene matches: 6. This CDR3 is 15 amino acids long. The germline V gene has CDR1 SGHNT and CDR2 YYREEE (reference sequence). CDR3 amino acids: CASSPPTSGYNEQFF. The CDR3 DNA reads TGTGCCAGCAGTCCCCCGACTAGCGGGTACAATGAGCAGTTCTTC. Looking up the rest from reference TRBV5-4 and TRBJ2-1 gives the full variable domain: ETGVTQSPTHLIKTRGQQVTLRCSSQSGHNTVSWYQQALGQGPQFIFQYYREEENGRGNFPPRFSGLQFPNYSSELNVNALELDDSALYLCASSPPTSGYNEQFFGPGTRLTVL.

The rearrangement uses TRBV7-6 and TRBJ1-4; D ambiguous. The CDR3 loop spans 15 amino acids. With 0 bases removed from V and 6 bases from J, the gap between germline ends came to 11 bases. Germline CDR1 SGHVS, CDR2 FNYEAQ. The CDR3 coding sequence is TGTGCCAGCAGCTTAGCCTCCCCGAGGGATGAAAAACTGTTTTTT. Translated: CASSLASPRDEKLFF.

The J gene is TRBJ2-1, the V gene TRBV5-1, with a possible D match to TRBD2 (5 bases). Germline CDR1 and CDR2: SGHRS and YFSETQ. This CDR3 has 15 residues. Trimming stripped 7 bases from V and 3 bases from J, with 17 bases between. The CDR3: CASGLRATLYNEQFF. The CDR3 nucleotides are TGCGCCAGCGGACTGAGGGCTACCCTCTACAATGAGCAGTTCTTC.

J is TRBJ1-1 and V is TRBV7-2, with a weak D call TRBD1 (5 bases). The CDR3 totals 15 residues. Deletions cut 5 bases from V and 0 bases from J, with 13 bases between. The germline gives CDR1 SGHTA, CDR2 FQGNSA. In DNA form, the CDR3 reads TGTGCCAGCAGCCAGTGGGGGGGGATGAACACTGAAGCTTTCTTT. This encodes CASSQWGGMNTEAFF. Full variable domain (remainder filled in from reference TRBV7-2 and TRBJ1-1): GAGVSQSPSNKVTEKGKDVELRCDPISGHTALYWYRQSLGQGLEFLIYFQGNSAPDKSGLPSDRFSAERTGGSVSTLTIQRTQQEDSAVYLCASSQWGGMNTEAFFGQGTRLTVV.

The chain links TRBV6-5 to TRBJ2-6, with D hard to call. The CDR3 is made up of 14 amino acids. Germline CDR1 MNHEY, CDR2 SVGAGI. Trimming left V 7 bases short and J 1 base short, with 8 bases between. The CDR3, as DNA: TGTGCCAGCAACTCCCCGTCTGGGGCCAACGTCCTGACTTTC. Translated: CASNSPSGANVLTF.

The chain couples TRBV18 to TRBJ2-5; a possible D gene is TRBD2 (6 bases). The CDR3 totals 16 residues. Trimming cost V 3 bases and J 5 bases, with 19 bases left between them. Germline lookup yields CDR1 KGHSH and CDR2 LQKENI. The CDR3 DNA reads as TGTGCCAGCTCACCGGAGGGTCGAGGGGTTCGGGAGACCCAGTACTTC. As protein: CASSPEGRGVRETQYF.

This rearrangement joins TRBV18 to TRBJ2-5; D not certain. V lost 3 bases and J lost 9, with 14 bases in between. The CDR3 spans 13 residues. Germline CDR1 reads KGHSH; CDR2 reads LQKENI. CDR3 protein: CASSPDQDGAQYF. The CDR3 region has the DNA TGTGCCAGCTCACCGGACCAGGATGGGGCCCAGTACTTC.

Relative to its sample, this clone is large. This rearrangement joins TRBV18 to TRBJ2-2; TRBD2 agrees at 8 bases. CDR3 length equals 16 residues. Germline CDR1 is KGHSH and CDR2 is LQKENI. The J segment lost 4 bases and the V segment lost 3 bases, leaving 7 bases of the junction unmatched. The CDR3 DNA follows: TGTGCCAGCTCACCTGGGACTAGAGGGGGCACCGGGGAGCTGTTTTTT. This gives the protein CASSPGTRGGTGELFF.

This chain connects TRBV9 to TRBJ2-5, with a weak D call TRBD2 (5 bases). The J call may be wrong; the DNA end is better matched by TRBJ2-7. CDR3 length: 15 amino acids. CDR1 is SGDLS and CDR2 is YYNGEE in the germline V gene. The CDR3: CASSVNSGSSYEQYF. Here the CDR3 DNA reads TGTGCCAGCAGCGTAAACAGCGGCAGCTCCTACGAGCAGTACTTC.

The rearrangement joins TRBV19 to TRBJ1-5, with D perhaps TRBD1 (6 bases). The CDR3 loop spans 14 amino acids. The germline gives CDR1 LNHDA, CDR2 SQIVND (reference sequence). Trimming left V 11 bases short and J 1 base short, with 15 bases between. CDR3 amino acids: CASRGGMSNQPQHF. In nucleotides, the CDR3 is TGTGCCTCGAGGGGGGGTATGAGCAATCAGCCCCAGCATTTT.

The chain uses TRBV30 and TRBJ1-1, with unresolved D. Germline CDR1 is GTSNPN and CDR2 is SVGIG (reference sequence). The ends were cut back, 1 base at V and 4 bases at J, with 10 bases in the middle. This CDR3 is 13 amino acids long. The CDR3 region has the DNA TGTGCCTGGAGTGATCCTCCTGGCACTGAAGCTTTCTTT. It encodes CAWSDPPGTEAFF.

The CDR3 region is CASRRREGGELDYGYTF. As DNA, the CDR3 is TGTGCCAGTAGGAGGCGTGAGGGTGGGGAGCTCGACTATGGCTACACCTTC. The rearrangement links TRBV19 to TRBJ1-2; D gene uncertain. The length of the CDR3 is 17 residues. Trimming stripped 6 bases from V and 3 bases from J, with 23 bases between. Germline V gene sequence: CDR1 LNHDA, CDR2 SQIVND (reference sequence).

V usage is TRBV20-1 and J usage is TRBJ2-1; D gene uncertain. The ends were cut back, 8 bases at V and 6 bases at J, with 8 bases in the middle. This CDR3 is 10 amino acids long. Per the germline V gene, CDR1 is DFQATT and CDR2 is SNEGSKA (reference sequence). The DNA of the CDR3 is TGCAGTCCGGGTGGCAATGAGCAGTTCTTC. Encoded protein: CSPGGNEQFF.

The chain uses TRBV19 and TRBJ2-5; the D is unclear. The CDR3 is 14 residues long. V was cut by 0 bases and J by 2 bases, with 7 bases left in between. CDR1 and CDR2 from the germline V gene are LNHDA and SQIVND (reference sequence). The chain's CDR3 is CASSIDWEQETQYF. In DNA form, the CDR3 reads TGTGCCAGTAGTATAGATTGGGAACAAGAGACCCAGTACTTC.

The chain uses TRBV6-6 and TRBJ1-2; 7 bases are a match to TRBD1. The CDR3 has 12 amino acids. Unmatched junction bases numbered 5, after V lost 5 bases and J lost 8 bases. The germline CDR1 and CDR2 sequences are MNHNY and SVGAGI (reference sequence). Here the CDR3 DNA reads TGTGCCAGCAGTGCAGGGGACAGAGGCTACACCTTC. It encodes CASSAGDRGYTF.

CDR3 protein: CASSTSSSGSNEQYF. The CDR3 region has the DNA TGTGCCAGCAGCACGTCGTCGTCGGGGTCTAACGAGCAGTACTTC. The chain carries TRBV5-4 and TRBJ2-7; D may be TRBD2 (5 bases). The CDR3 is made up of 15 amino acids. Deletions cut 4 bases from V and 5 bases from J, with 19 bases between. The germline gives CDR1 SGHNT, CDR2 YYREEE (reference sequence). The whole variable domain, remainder taken from reference TRBV5-4 and TRBJ2-7, is ETGVTQSPTHLIKTRGQQVTLRCSSQSGHNTVSWYQQALGQGPQFIFQYYREEENGRGNFPPRFSGLQFPNYSSELNVNALELDDSALYLCASSTSSSGSNEQYFGPGTRLTVT.

Regarding this clone: The germline gene is not matched at one end of the junction; a read error may be the cause. V usage is TRBV7-6 and J usage is TRBJ2-2; D is perhaps TRBD1 (5 bases). The V gene's germline CDR1 is SGHVS and CDR2 FNYEAQ. The CDR3 spans 16 residues. The CDR3 protein is CTSSHLLGVSTGELFF. In DNA form, the CDR3 reads TGTACCAGCAGCCACCTCCTAGGGGTTTCTACCGGGGAGCTGTTTTTT.